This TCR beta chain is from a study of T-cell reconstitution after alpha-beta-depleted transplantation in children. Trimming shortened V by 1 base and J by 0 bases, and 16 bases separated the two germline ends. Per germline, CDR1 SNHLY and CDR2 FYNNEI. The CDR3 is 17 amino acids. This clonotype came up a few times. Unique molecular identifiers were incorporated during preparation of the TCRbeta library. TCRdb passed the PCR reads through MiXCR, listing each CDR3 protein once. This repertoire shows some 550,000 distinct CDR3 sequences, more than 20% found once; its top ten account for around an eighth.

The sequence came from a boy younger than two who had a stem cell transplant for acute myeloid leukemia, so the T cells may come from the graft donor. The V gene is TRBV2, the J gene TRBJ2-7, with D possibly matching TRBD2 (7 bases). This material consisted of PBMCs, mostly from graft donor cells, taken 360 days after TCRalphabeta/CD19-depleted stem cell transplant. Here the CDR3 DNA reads TGTGCCAGCAGTGAAGGGGGGGGGCGGAAAAGCTCCTACGAGCAGTACTTC. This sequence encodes CASSEGGGRKSSYEQYF.